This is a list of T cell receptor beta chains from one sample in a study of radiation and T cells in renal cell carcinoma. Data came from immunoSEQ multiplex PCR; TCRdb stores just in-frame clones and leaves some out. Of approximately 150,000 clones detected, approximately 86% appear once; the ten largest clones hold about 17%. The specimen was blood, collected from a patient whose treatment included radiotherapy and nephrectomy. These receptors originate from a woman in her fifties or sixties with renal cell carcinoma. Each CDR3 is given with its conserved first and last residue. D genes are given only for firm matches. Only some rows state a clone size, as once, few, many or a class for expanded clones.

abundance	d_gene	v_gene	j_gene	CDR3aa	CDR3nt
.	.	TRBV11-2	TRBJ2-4	CASQREGSIQYF	TGTGCCAGCCAGCGCGAGGGGAGCATTCAGTACTTC
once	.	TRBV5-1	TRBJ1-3	CASSLVAGVGAASSGNTIYF	TGCGCCAGCAGCTTGGTCGCAGGGGTCGGTGCAGCCTCCTCTGGAAACACCATATATTTT
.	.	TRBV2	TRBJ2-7	CASSERSGGSYEQYF	TGTGCCAGCAGTGAACGGAGCGGAGGCTCCTACGAGCAGTACTTC
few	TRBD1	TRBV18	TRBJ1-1	CASSLGQGLNTEAFF	TGTGCCAGCTCACTAGGACAGGGTTTAAACACTGAAGCTTTCTTT
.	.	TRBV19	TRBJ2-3	CASSSQGIPTDTQYF	TGTGCCAGTAGTAGCCAGGGGATCCCTACAGATACGCAGTATTTT
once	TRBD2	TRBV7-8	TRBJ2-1	CASSLSGTYNEQFF	TGTGCCAGCAGCTTAAGCGGGACTTACAATGAGCAGTTCTTC
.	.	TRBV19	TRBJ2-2	CASTRGGDTGELFF	TGTGCCAGTACCCGAGGAGGGGATACCGGGGAGCTGTTTTTT
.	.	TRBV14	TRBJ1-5	CASSRTINQPQHF	TGTGCCAGCAGCCGCACAATCAATCAGCCCCAGCATTTT
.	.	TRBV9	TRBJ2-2	CASSFRGTGELFF	TGTGCCAGCAGCTTCCGGGGAACCGGGGAGCTGTTTTTT
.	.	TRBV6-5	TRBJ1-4	CASSYSIGFNEKLFF	TGTGCCAGCAGTTACTCTATCGGGTTCAATGAAAAACTGTTTTTT